This TCR beta chain is from a study of cytomegalovirus exposure and HLA in healthy donors (dated by TCRdb to the late 2010s). Looking at the study overall: An earlier analysis of some 550 of the donors reported about 250 Gb of sequence data and approximately 110 million unique TCR beta sequences from about 179 million T cells. Of the roughly 410 genotyped donors, 75% to 85% were placed in the genetic ancestry cluster associated with self-reported Caucasian donors. About 310 gigabases of sequencing data and approximately 85 million unique TCR sequences were included in an early release covering 500 to 750 HLA-typed donors. The number of typed donors differed by locus: about 620-640 for A, B, C, DRB1 and DQB1; some 500 for DQA1; 606 for DPA1; and 400 to 480 for DPB1. To predict cytomegalovirus infection status, the study brought together high-throughput TCR immunosequencing, statistical association of individual TCRs with disease status, and machine learning. On average, 235,054 unique TCR beta nucleotide sequences were sequenced per donor among about 400 genotyped donors of the cohort, with 15% to 20% of those sequences being non-productive. In a later analysis, previously published TCR beta repertoires from about 640 donors were re-analyzed and high-resolution HLA genotyping was added so that TCR occurrence patterns could be studied. A later genetic analysis used genome-wide SNP genotypes for about three fifths of the roughly 700 donors, treating that subset as a discovery cohort. About five DR-DQ haplotypes were handled as single units for association and clustering because linkage in the cohort was strong. Using immunosequencing, the study profiled T cell repertoires from approximately 700 subjects and related those repertoires to cytomegalovirus serostatus. Along with the approximately 650-subject first cohort, a separate validation cohort of approximately 110 different subjects was used. An earlier analysis of 587 of the donors applied high-throughput TCR beta sequencing to assess whether each TCR beta V gene segment acted as functional or pseudogenic. The study was designed to test whether signatures of past pathogen exposure could be identified by cataloging public T cell receptors. Rather than drawing on any new phenotypic data, the later analysis identified candidate immune exposures from TCR beta sequences and the way those sequences occurred across donors. Both class I and class II loci were covered by HLA typing, at four-digit resolution. Every repertoire in the discovery cohort had been generated on one and the same sequencing platform. Donor age, sex, ethnicity and CMV serostatus were compiled together with the repertoire data.

Worth noting for this clone: Its cognate antigen has yet to be identified. Base qualities are not recorded, but no much larger clone differs from it by a single base.

The library was generated by the immunoSEQ multiplex PCR assay. For the multiplex PCR, a mixture combining 60 forward primers for TCR Vbeta segments and 13 reverse primers for TCR Jbeta segments was used. The CDR3 region of rearranged TCR beta genes was amplified from genomic DNA by a multiplex PCR assay. Amplified TCR beta libraries were sequenced as 87-base-pair reads on the Illumina HiSeq System. As for the authors' bioinformatics: In a later analysis, 70 million to 95 million unique TCR beta chains were counted across the roughly 670 repertoires, and some 10 million of these chains were shared by at least two donors. To remove PCR and sequencing errors, raw reads were error-corrected and collapsed into unique sequences using a nearest-neighbor algorithm that merged closely related sequences. Alignment of CDR3 sequences to IMGT reference sequences was used to assign V, D and J gene segments. For a sequence to be retained, at least a six-nucleotide match to both a V gene segment and a J gene segment was required. Rearrangements were classified as productive when the CDR3 lacked stop codons and remained in frame with V and J, and all other rearrangements were classified as non-productive. Following IMGT convention, CDR3 was defined as the stretch from the second conserved V-encoded cysteine up to the conserved J-encoded phenylalanine. The earlier analysis of some 550 of the donors excluded any sequence lacking an unambiguous match to a single V gene segment. In an earlier analysis of about 590 of the donors, a V segment was called functional when productive rearrangements were above 56.7%, and segregating when the standard deviation between donors exceeded 5%. A statistical classification framework was developed to diagnose cytomegalovirus status using the catalog of TCR beta chain sequences. A later analysis assigned V and J genes by comparing TCR nucleotide sequences with IMGT/GENE-DB human TR gene sequences. The TCRdist pipeline was used in a later analysis to assign CDR3 sequences and most-parsimonious VDJ recombination scenarios. In a later analysis, each TCR beta chain was defined by its CDR3 amino acid sequence together with its V-gene family, and reads without a unique V-gene family were excluded. To address suspected cross-contamination and a sequencing artifact, a later analysis removed 550 to 750 highly shared, low-generation-probability nucleotide sequences. A later analysis calculated a clonal expansion index for each public chain from normalized within-repertoire ranks of inferred template counts. Generation probabilities in a later analysis came from a VDJ recombination model fitted to out-of-frame rearrangements, and those results were checked against IGoR. In a later analysis, hypergeometric tests were used to score TCR-TCR, TCR-HLA and TCR-CMV co-occurrence, with a repertoire-size bias correction applied to TCR pairs. A later analysis estimated false discovery rates by permuting HLA or CMV assignments 20 times. A later analysis grouped co-occurring TCRs with DBSCAN, adding TCRdist sequence similarity when clustering within HLA-allele-positive subsets. Repertoires with fewer than 30,000 or more than 120,000 public chains, plus five repertoires with anomalous nucleotide sharing, were excluded from co-occurrence clustering. The immuneACCESS repertoire file appears here via TCRdb, limited to in-frame rearrangements. These files lack a portion of the clones; in checked studies, under half of the deficit traces to unresolved V genes, and the cause of the others is not known. That table is the source of V, J and clone size, and D and trimming were worked out from the DNA. In all, the sample holds around 120,000 clones, and approximately 80% of those were seen once. The top ten clones comprise roughly 2.5% of the sample.

The CDR3, from cysteine to phenylalanine, totals 15 residues. The DNA shown is the 45-base CDR3, in frame from base 1. The germline V gene (reference sequence) sets CDR1 to PRHDT and CDR2 to FYEKMQ. V is pared back by 5 bases and J by 0 bases, with 11 bases lying between the germline termini. Results and caveats for the whole study, not just this receptor: The sequencing pipeline was judged likely to have produced a cluster of highly shared sequence variants as a technical artifact. A later analysis found that TCR association rates varied across HLA loci, with DRB1 alleles showing the most associated TCRs and HLA-C alleles the fewest. Linkage disequilibrium might explain the correlated functional status among segregating V segments, but an unknown experimental factor could not be excluded. In a later genetic analysis, fewer N-insertions in productive TCRs were reported among donors in an Asian-associated ancestry cluster than the approximately 710-donor mean. Because counts were too low, seventeen rarely observed V segments, including chromosome 9 orphons, were left out of the earlier analysis of 500 to 750 of the donors. The authors suggested that the approach could potentially be generalized to other disease states and immunological phenotypes. In an earlier analysis of approximately 590 of the donors, most TCR beta V segments appeared in productive rearrangements about 87% or about 30% of the time, broadly matching IMGT annotations. The only immune exposure information available for the cohort was CMV serostatus. The classifier was reported to diagnose cytomegalovirus status with high specificity and sensitivity in both the original cohort and the validation cohort. In the study, 150 to 200 TCR beta chains were listed as associated with cytomegalovirus. In a later analysis, HLA-associated TCR beta chains showed more clonal expansion and lower generation probabilities than non-associated chains that were equally common. According to a later analysis, most CMV-associated TCR beta chains appeared to be HLA-restricted, and the HLA associations seemed to be driven largely by CMV exposure. In vitro tests confirmed that a few of the cytomegalovirus-associated TCR beta chains recognize cytomegalovirus antigens. Strong co-occurrence of HLA alleles, especially DR and DQ, made assigning TCR associations to individual alleles difficult. Because the 87-base-pair reads could not distinguish some IMGT-functional V segments, including TRBV6-2 and TRBV6-3, those segments were excluded. A further reported finding was that TCR beta sequences accurately predicted the HLA-A and HLA-B alleles for most subjects in the first cohort. Several of the top co-occurrence clusters appeared to be linked to parvovirus B19, influenza, CMV and Epstein-Barr virus, according to a later analysis. This cohort had only TCR beta chains sequenced, and the lack of alpha or paired-chain data limited which features could be detected. At a false discovery rate of 0.05, a later analysis linked 16,951 TCR beta sequences to specific HLA alleles. While some public TCRs were present in many individuals, most TCR sequences turned up only very rarely across donors. An association between a missense DCLRE1C variant and V-gene and J-gene trimming of TCR beta chains was found in a later genetic analysis and replicated in an independent cohort. Sequencing depth was assumed to be roughly uniform across donors in the presence/absence analyses, though that assumption may not hold. Because some donors lacked HLA typing at each locus, the association tests relied only on the typed subset.

The cohort consisted of hundreds of healthy bone marrow donors. All cohort members were sampled while nominally healthy, although unrecorded immune exposures were likely present. The donor was CMV seropositive and was included in the group of around 300 seropositive cohort members. Every donor gave a peripheral blood sample, and the peripheral blood mononuclear cells from that sample were used for TCR beta sequencing. The Qiagen DNeasy Blood Extraction Kit was used to extract genomic DNA from the blood cell samples. The source of this sequence is a woman aged 40 to 50 in good health and CMV-seropositive. The sample comprised PBMCs. The sequence links TRBV13 to TRBJ1-5; tentative D gene TRBD1, with 6 bases matching. The DNA reads TGTGCCAGCAGCCTACGGACAGTTAGCAATCAGCCCCAGCATTTT. This is translated as CASSLRTVSNQPQHF.